A selection of T cell receptor beta chains follows, all from one sample in a study of human T cells and chemical hapten exposure. TCRdb re-analysed the RACE reads in MiXCR, keeping a single row per CDR3 protein. Of 45,000 or so distinct CDR3 sequences detected, roughly 4.1% appear once; the ten largest clones hold less than 6%. Sequencing input: whole blood. The receptors originated from a human donor in good health. Some clones in this sample may be carry-over from other donors' samples. CDR3s include the opening cysteine and the closing phenylalanine or tryptophan. The D gene is left open where the match is weak. Clone sizes are given selectively: once, few, many, or a class where the clone is expanded.

abundance	v_gene	d_gene	j_gene	CDR3nt	CDR3aa
.	TRBV24-1	.	TRBJ1-5	TGTGCCACCAGTCACAGGGATGGCAATCAGCCCCAGCATTTT	CATSHRDGNQPQHF
many	TRBV29-1	.	TRBJ2-2	TGCAGCGTTGATCCCACAGGTTTCGCCGGGGAGCTGTTTTTT	CSVDPTGFAGELFF
many	TRBV12-3/TRBV12-4	.	TRBJ1-3	TGTGCCAGCAGTTGGGGGGTTCAAAACACCATATATTTT	CASSWGVQNTIYF
.	TRBV29-1	.	TRBJ1-5	TGCAGCGTTCTCCTTACCGCGGCAGGGCCGCCCCAGCATTTT	CSVLLTAAGPPQHF
.	TRBV29-1	TRBD1	TRBJ2-1	TGCAGCGTTGGACCAGGGGGTGTTGTAAGTGAGCAGTTCTTC	CSVGPGGVVSEQFF
many	TRBV6-5	TRBD2	TRBJ2-1	TGTGCCAGCAGTTTAGCGGGAGCGTCGAGCTCCTACAATGAGCAGTTCTTC	CASSLAGASSSYNEQFF
few	TRBV27	TRBD1	TRBJ1-6	TGTGCCAGCAGTCCTAGACAGGGCTCCTATAATTCACCCCTCCACTTT	CASSPRQGSYNSPLHF
many	TRBV5-1	TRBD2	TRBJ2-3	TGCGCCAGCAGCTTTGTCGGGACTAGCGGGAGGTCGAGCGGCACAGATACGCAGTATTTT	CASSFVGTSGRSSGTDTQYF
few	TRBV3-1	.	TRBJ1-6	TGTGCCAGCAGCACTAGGACTGCGAATAATTCACCCCTCCACTTT	CASSTRTANNSPLHF
.	TRBV20-1	.	TRBJ1-6	TGCAGTGCTAGAGGGCCGGGCTTTGTCCTCCACTTT	CSARGPGFVLHF
few	TRBV12-3/TRBV12-4	.	TRBJ2-1	TGTGCCAGCATACGGGTAGGCAATGAGCAGTTCTTC	CASIRVGNEQFF
many	TRBV6-5	.	TRBJ2-7	TGTGCCAGCAGTTACTTATCTAGCGCGAGACCCTCTCTAGAGCAGTACTTC	CASSYLSSARPSLEQYF
many	TRBV3-1	.	TRBJ2-3	TGTGCCAGCAGCCACCTGGGAGCTGCAGATACGCAGTATTTT	CASSHLGAADTQYF